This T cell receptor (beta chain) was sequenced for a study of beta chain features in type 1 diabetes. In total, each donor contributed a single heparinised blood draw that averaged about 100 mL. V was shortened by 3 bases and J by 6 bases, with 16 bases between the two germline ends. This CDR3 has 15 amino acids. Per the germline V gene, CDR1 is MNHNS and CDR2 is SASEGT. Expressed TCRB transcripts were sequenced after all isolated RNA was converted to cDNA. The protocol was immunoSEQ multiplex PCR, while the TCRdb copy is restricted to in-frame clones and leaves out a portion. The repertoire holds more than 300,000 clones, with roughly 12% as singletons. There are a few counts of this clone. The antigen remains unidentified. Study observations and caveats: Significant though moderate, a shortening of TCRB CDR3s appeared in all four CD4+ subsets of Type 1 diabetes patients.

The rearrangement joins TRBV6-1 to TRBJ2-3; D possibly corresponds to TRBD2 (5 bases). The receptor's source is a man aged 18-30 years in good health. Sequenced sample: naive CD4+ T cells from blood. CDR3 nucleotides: TGTGCCAGCAGTGAGCTAGCCTCGGAGATCGATACGCAGTATTTT. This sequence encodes CASSELASEIDTQYF.